The 26 T cell receptor beta chains below all came from one sample that was sequenced in a study of T-cell reconstitution after alpha-beta-depleted transplantation in children. Unique molecular identifiers were incorporated during preparation of the TCRbeta library. MiXCR was run by TCRdb on the PCR reads, yielding one entry per CDR3 protein. The profile shows about 980,000 distinct CDR3 sequences, under 30% of them singletons. The source was PBMCs, mostly from graft donor cells, collected 360 days after TCRalphabeta/CD19-depleted stem cell transplant. The receptors come from a boy under two years old who had a stem cell transplant for SCID, so the T cells may come from the graft donor.

J is TRBJ2-7 and V is TRBV10-3, with D perhaps TRBD1 (6 bases). From germline, CDR1 is ENHRY and CDR2 SYGVKD. This CDR3 has 13 amino acids. V was trimmed by 6 bases and J by 6 bases, leaving 15 bases between them. The CDR3 coding sequence is TGTGCCATCAGCCTAGGGGGTACAGCCGAGCAGTACTTC. It yields the protein CAISLGGTAEQYF.

This clonotype has just a few counts. The rearrangement uses TRBV5-5 and TRBJ1-6; D ambiguous. With 5 bases removed from V and 0 bases from J, the gap between germline ends came to 9 bases. The CDR3 contains 15 residues. The germline gives CDR1 SGHKS, CDR2 YYEKEE (reference sequence). In DNA, the CDR3 is TGTGCCAGCAGGAAGGAGTACTCCTATAATTCACCCCTCCACTTT. It specifies CASRKEYSYNSPLHF.

This clonotype was seen only a few times. The chain joins TRBV4-3 to TRBJ2-1; TRBD1 or TRBD2 may be the D gene (5 bases each). CDR3 length: 13 amino acids. V dropped 0 bases and J dropped 10 bases, with 10 bases sitting between them. Per the germline V gene, CDR1 is LGHNA and CDR2 is YSLEER. The CDR3 DNA sequence: TGCGCCAGCAGCCAAGATGAGGGGTCCGAGCAGTTCTTC. Its translation is CASSQDEGSEQFF.

V usage is TRBV28 and J usage is TRBJ2-7; 8 nucleotides agree with TRBD1. This CDR3 spans 14 amino acids. Germline loops: CDR1 MDHEN, CDR2 SYDVKM. Trimming cost V 4 bases and J 10 bases; bases outside gene matches: 12. The CDR3, as DNA: TGTGCCAGCAGTTCCTCGGCGGGACAGGCTAACCAGTACTTC. It specifies CASSSSAGQANQYF. Supplemented by reference TRBV28 and TRBJ2-7, the full variable domain reads DVKVTQSSRYLVKRTGEKVFLECVQDMDHENMFWYRQDPGLGLRLIYFSYDVKMKEKGDIPEGYSVSREKKERFSLILESASTNQTSMYLCASSSSAGQANQYFGPGTRLTVT.

CDR3 coding DNA: TGTGCCAGCAGTTTAGGGGGGACGTACGCGCAGTTCTTC. Translating gives CASSLGGTYAQFF. This chain links TRBV12-3 or TRBV12-4 with TRBJ2-1, with D perhaps TRBD1 or TRBD2 (5 bases each). V gave up 1 base and J gave up 12 bases, with 13 bases separating them. The CDR3 consists of 13 residues.

This chain connects TRBV19 to TRBJ1-2; D gene ambiguous. V lost 6 bases, J lost 2 bases, and 10 bases lay in between. Germline-derived CDR1 and CDR2 are LNHDA and SQIVND (reference sequence). This CDR3 contains 13 residues. Here the CDR3 DNA reads TGTGCCAGTAGCCCACAGCGCAACTATGGCTACACCTTC. Protein: CASSPQRNYGYTF.

This clonotype has only a few counts. The genes are TRBV6-2 or TRBV6-3 and TRBJ2-3; 8 bases are shared with TRBD1. CDR1 and CDR2 from the germline V gene are MNHEY and SVGEGT. The CDR3 consists of 17 residues. Trimming took 6 bases from V and 11 from J; bases not matched to a gene: 22. This chain's CDR3 is CASSRTKPGTGRPRQYF. The CDR3 region has the DNA TGTGCCAGCAGCCGAACGAAACCCGGGACAGGCCGTCCTAGGCAGTATTTT.

The chain employs TRBV7-2 and TRBJ1-2, with D perhaps matching TRBD1 (5 bases). The V end lost 4 bases, the J end lost 5 bases, and 17 bases lay between the germline ends. Germline V CDR1 and CDR2: SGHTA, FQGNSA. The CDR3 length is 15 residues. CDR3 bases: TGTGCCAGCAGCTGGGCGGCCGGGGGACCTTATGGCTACACCTTC. This encodes CASSWAAGGPYGYTF.

This clonotype was recorded a few times. The chain recombines TRBV7-2 with TRBJ1-1; D uncertain. Germline V gives CDR1 SGHTA, CDR2 FQGNSA. V was shortened by 1 base and J by 1 base, with 10 bases between the two germline ends. This CDR3 region has 15 residues. The CDR3 DNA follows: TGTGCCAGCAGCTTAGGCGGGGAGGCGAACACTGAAGCTTTCTTT. Translating gives CASSLGGEANTEAFF. The whole variable domain, filled in from reference TRBV7-2 and TRBJ1-1, reads GAGVSQSPSNKVTEKGKDVELRCDPISGHTALYWYRQSLGQGLEFLIYFQGNSAPDKSGLPSDRFSAERTGGSVSTLTIQRTQQEDSAVYLCASSLGGEANTEAFFGQGTRLTVV.

This clonotype has only a few counts. This chain joins TRBV12-3 or TRBV12-4 and TRBJ2-7, with TRBD1 matching 8 bases. J gave up 4 bases and V 3 bases, and 8 bases lay outside the gene matches. This CDR3 has 15 amino acids. The CDR3, as DNA: TGTGCCAGCAGTTTTACCGCTCAGGGGGCGTACGAGCAGTACTTC. It is translated as CASSFTAQGAYEQYF.

The genes are TRBV7-6 and TRBJ2-1, with 10 bases matching TRBD1. J lost 8 bases, V lost 5 bases, and 9 bases had no gene match. The CDR3 extends over 15 amino acids. Germline loops: CDR1 SGHVS, CDR2 FNYEAQ. The CDR3 reads CASSVPGQGRDEQFF. The CDR3 region has the DNA TGTGCCAGCAGCGTACCGGGACAGGGGAGAGATGAGCAGTTCTTC.

In this sample, this clonotype turned up many times. The CDR3 loop is CASRDLGTYEQYF. The CDR3 DNA is TGTGCCAGCAGGGACCTAGGAACCTACGAGCAGTACTTC. The chain couples TRBV27 to TRBJ2-7; unclear D gene. The CDR3 sequence is 13 residues long. V lost 6 bases to trimming and J lost 2 bases, with 11 bases between them. Germline V gives CDR1 MNHEY, CDR2 SMNVEV (reference sequence).

The chain couples TRBV5-1 to TRBJ2-1, with TRBD2 matching over 12 bases. The ends lost 5 bases at V and 6 bases at J; junction bases unmatched: 9. The CDR3 covers 16 residues. Germline loops: CDR1 SGHRS, CDR2 YFSETQ. The CDR3 region is CASRSGLAGNPNEQFF. The CDR3 nucleotides are TGCGCCAGCAGGTCTGGACTAGCGGGGAATCCCAATGAGCAGTTCTTC.

This rearrangement joins TRBV28 to TRBJ1-4; weak D call: TRBD1 (6 bases). The CDR3 is made up of 13 amino acids. Germline V CDR1 and CDR2: MDHEN, SYDVKM. Trimming cost V 5 bases and J 6 bases, with 10 bases left between them. DNA for the CDR3: TGTGCCAGCAGTCCTCGACAGGATGAAAAACTGTTTTTT. Amino acids: CASSPRQDEKLFF.

V usage is TRBV18 and J usage is TRBJ2-5, with 7 positions matching TRBD1. The ends lost 2 bases at V and 2 bases at J; junction bases unmatched: 14. The germline V gene has CDR1 KGHSH and CDR2 LQKENI. The CDR3 has 18 residues. CDR3: CASSPIYSGQKNQETQYF. CDR3 nucleotide sequence: TGTGCCAGCTCACCAATTTATTCGGGACAGAAGAATCAAGAGACCCAGTACTTC.

The chain recombines TRBV20-1 with TRBJ1-5, with D perhaps matching TRBD1 (5 bases). Germline V lookup: CDR1 DFQATT, CDR2 SNEGSKA (reference sequence). V lost 0 bases and J 4 bases, leaving 16 bases between the germline ends. The CDR3 is made up of 16 amino acids. Written as DNA, the CDR3 is TGCAGTGCTAGAGATTGGGGGGTGGCAGGGAATCAGCCCCAGCATTTT. Translated, it gives CSARDWGVAGNQPQHF.

This clonotype came up once. The chain employs TRBV28 and TRBJ2-7, with D possibly matching TRBD1 (6 bases). Germline V gives CDR1 MDHEN, CDR2 SYDVKM. This CDR3 comprises 14 residues. V was cut by 4 bases and J by 6 bases, with 16 bases left in between. The CDR3 DNA follows: TGTGCCAGCAGTTACCACAGGGAATCTCGCGAGCAGTACTTC. Translating gives CASSYHRESREQYF. Full variable domain (remainder filled in from reference TRBV28 and TRBJ2-7): DVKVTQSSRYLVKRTGEKVFLECVQDMDHENMFWYRQDPGLGLRLIYFSYDVKMKEKGDIPEGYSVSREKKERFSLILESASTNQTSMYLCASSYHRESREQYFGPGTRLTVT.

The J gene is TRBJ1-4, the V gene TRBV6-1, with D possibly matching TRBD1 (6 bases). Trimming took 6 bases from V and 2 from J, leaving 10 bases between them. The CDR3 covers 14 residues. Germline values: CDR1 MNHNS, CDR2 SASEGT. The CDR3 here is CASRDTGTNEKLFF. The CDR3 DNA is TGTGCCAGCAGAGACACAGGGACTAATGAAAAACTGTTTTTT.

The chain recombines TRBV4-3 with TRBJ1-6; TRBD1 is a possible D gene (5 bases). The V end was cut by 4 bases, the J end by 10 bases, with 20 bases between. CDR3 size: 16 residues. The germline V gene has CDR1 LGHNA and CDR2 YSLEER. The CDR3 reads CASSPKLEGLRSPLHF. The CDR3 DNA is TGCGCCAGCAGCCCTAAACTTGAGGGACTGAGGTCACCCCTCCACTTT.

There are a few counts of this clonotype. This sequence joins TRBV12-3 or TRBV12-4 and TRBJ1-1; D ambiguous. The CDR3 extends over 12 amino acids. V was pared by 5 bases and J by 8 bases, with 12 bases between. CDR3 coding DNA: TGTGCCAGCAGTCTCCCGAGTTCCGAAGCTTTCTTT. Translated: CASSLPSSEAFF.

The chain couples TRBV7-3 to TRBJ2-1; D is perhaps TRBD2 (7 bases). V was cut by 5 bases and J by 7 bases, with 18 bases left in between. The CDR3 has 15 residues. Germline V lookup: CDR1 SGHTA, CDR2 FQGTGA. CDR3 sequence: CASSKNGGRQNEQFF. The CDR3 bases are TGTGCCAGCAGCAAAAACGGGGGGCGCCAAAATGAGCAGTTCTTC.

The rearrangement joins TRBV6-5 to TRBJ2-7; TRBD1 matches at 7 bases. The CDR3 covers 14 residues. V lost 4 bases to trimming and J lost 1 base; unmatched junction nucleotides: 4. Germline V gene lookup returns CDR1 MNHEY and CDR2 SVGAGI. DNA for the CDR3: TGTGCCAGCAGTTCCCCAGGGGGTTCCTACGAGCAGTACTTC. It translates to CASSSPGGSYEQYF.

This clonotype was detected only a few times. The chain uses TRBV7-9 and TRBJ2-3; 8 bases are shared with TRBD2. Unmatched junction bases numbered 7, after V lost 6 bases and J lost 2 bases. Germline CDR1 reads SEHNR; CDR2 reads FQNEAQ (reference sequence). The CDR3 runs to 15 residues. CDR3 DNA sequence: TGTGCCAGCAGTTACGCAGCGGGGGCCACAGATACGCAGTATTTT. Amino acids: CASSYAAGATDTQYF.

V and J are TRBV18 and TRBJ2-7, with D hard to call. The CDR3 totals 16 residues. V gave up 2 bases and J gave up 3 bases, with 17 bases separating them. Germline values: CDR1 KGHSH, CDR2 LQKENI. The CDR3, as DNA: TGTGCCAGCTCACCAGGTCTCCCAACCCTCTTCTACGAGCAGTACTTC. This translates into CASSPGLPTLFYEQYF.

This chain joins TRBV12-5 and TRBJ1-1; D gene ambiguous. V lost 5 bases and J 3 bases, leaving 10 bases between the germline ends. This CDR3 has 13 residues. Germline V CDR1 and CDR2: LGHNT, FRNRAP. CDR3 sequence reads: CASGARRDTEAFF. The CDR3 nucleotides read TGTGCTAGTGGTGCCCGGCGGGACACTGAAGCTTTCTTT.

The rearrangement uses TRBV4-3 and TRBJ2-5; 8 nucleotides align to TRBD1. The CDR3 spans 18 residues. CDR1 is LGHNA, CDR2 YSLEER, per germline. J gave up 7 bases and V 4 bases, and 20 bases lay outside the gene matches. CDR3 DNA sequence: TGCGCCAGCAGCCCGCGTCTAATCGGGACAGGCTCTGAGGTGACCCAGTACTTC. Its protein is CASSPRLIGTGSEVTQYF.